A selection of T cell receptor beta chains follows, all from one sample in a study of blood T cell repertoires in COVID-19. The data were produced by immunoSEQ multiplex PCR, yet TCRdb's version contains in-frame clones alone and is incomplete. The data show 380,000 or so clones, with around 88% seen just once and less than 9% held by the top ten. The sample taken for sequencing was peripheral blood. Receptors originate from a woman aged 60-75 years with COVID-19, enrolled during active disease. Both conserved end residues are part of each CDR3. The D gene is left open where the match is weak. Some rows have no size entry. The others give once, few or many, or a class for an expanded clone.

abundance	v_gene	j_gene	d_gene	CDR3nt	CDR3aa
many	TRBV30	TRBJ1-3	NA	TGTGCCTGTGAGGGTAACCCTGGAAACACCATATATTTT	CACEGNPGNTIYF
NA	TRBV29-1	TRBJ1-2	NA	TGCAGCGTTGTGTTACAGGGAAATCGGTATGGCTACACCTTC	CSVVLQGNRYGYTF
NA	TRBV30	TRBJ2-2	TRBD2	TGTGCCTGGAGGTCCGAGCGGGGGGGCAACACCGGGGAGCTGTTTTTT	CAWRSERGGNTGELFF
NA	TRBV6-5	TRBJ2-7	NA	TGTGCCAGCAGCCCCAGGGGGGCGGGGGAGCAGTACTTC	CASSPRGAGEQYF
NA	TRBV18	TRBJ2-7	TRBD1	TGTGCCAGCTCACCTCTACAGGGGGCGAGAGAGCAGTACTTC	CASSPLQGAREQYF
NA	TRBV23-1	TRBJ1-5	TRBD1	TGCGCCAGCACTAACGCCGGGACAGGTCTTCTCCAGCATTTT	CASTNAGTGLLQHF
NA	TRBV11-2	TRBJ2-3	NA	TGTGCCAGCAGCTCCCCGGCGGGAACAGATACGCAGTATTTT	CASSSPAGTDTQYF
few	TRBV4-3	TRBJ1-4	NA	TGCGCCAGCAGCCAAGGACAGCGTAGGATTGAAAAACTGTTTTTT	CASSQGQRRIEKLFF
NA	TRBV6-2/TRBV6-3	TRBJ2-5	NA	TGTGCCAGCAGTTATTTAGGGGGACAAGAGACCCAGTACTTC	CASSYLGGQETQYF
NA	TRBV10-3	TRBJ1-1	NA	TGTGCCATCAGAGAACAGGGAGGGGCTTTCTTT	CAIREQGGAFF
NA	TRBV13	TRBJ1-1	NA	TGTGCCAGCAGCTTATCAGGGTATAAAGCTTTCTTT	CASSLSGYKAFF
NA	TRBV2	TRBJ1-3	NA	TGTGCCAGCAAGGAAGCGACATCTTACGCCCGAACCTCTGGAAACACCATATATTTT	CASKEATSYARTSGNTIYF
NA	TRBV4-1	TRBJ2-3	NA	TGCGCCAGCAGCCAAGCCCTGCCAGGGGAAGCAACAGATACGCAGTATTTT	CASSQALPGEATDTQYF
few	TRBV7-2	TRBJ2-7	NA	TGTGCCAGCAGCTCCGGTCCCCTGGAGCAGTACTTC	CASSSGPLEQYF
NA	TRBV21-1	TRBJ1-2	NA	TGTGCCAGCAGCAAAAACCCAGGGGTCTATGGCTACACCTTC	CASSKNPGVYGYTF
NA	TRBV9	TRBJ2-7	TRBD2	TGTGCCAGCAGCGCCGGACTAGCGGGGAGCTCCTACGAGCAGTACTTC	CASSAGLAGSSYEQYF
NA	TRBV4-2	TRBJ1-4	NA	TGTGCCAGCAGCCAAGAGTCACAGGGTAACGAAAAACTGTTTTTT	CASSQESQGNEKLFF
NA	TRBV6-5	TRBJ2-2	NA	TGTGCCAGCAGCAAACTAATTGCCGGGGAGCTGTTTTTT	CASSKLIAGELFF
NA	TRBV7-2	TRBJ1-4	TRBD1	TGTGCCAGCAGCCCAGGACAGGCTGAAAAACTGTTTTTT	CASSPGQAEKLFF
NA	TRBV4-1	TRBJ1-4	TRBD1	TGCGCCAGCAGCCAGTTGTACAGGGGCGGCAGTGAAAAACTGTTTTTT	CASSQLYRGGSEKLFF
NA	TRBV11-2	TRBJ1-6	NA	TGTGCCAGCAGCTTAGTTTCTGGTCGAGGGTCACCCCTCCACTTT	CASSLVSGRGSPLHF
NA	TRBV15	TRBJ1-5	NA	TGTGCCACCAGCCATAACATCATTCAGCCCCAGCATTTT	CATSHNIIQPQHF
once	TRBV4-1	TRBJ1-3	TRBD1	TGCGCCAGCAGCACTTATACAGGGGGGTCTGGAAACACCATATATTTT	CASSTYTGGSGNTIYF
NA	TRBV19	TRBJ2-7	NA	TGTGCCGCCAGTAAAGCGACGGAGCCCCCCTTCAAGCAGTACTTC	CAASKATEPPFKQYF
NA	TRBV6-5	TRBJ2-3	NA	TGTGCCAGCACCTTCCAAACCCTAAGCACAGATACGCAGTATTTT	CASTFQTLSTDTQYF
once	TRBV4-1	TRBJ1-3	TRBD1	TGCGCCAGCAGCCCCGAGGGACAGTCGCTCTCTGGAAACACCATATATTTT	CASSPEGQSLSGNTIYF
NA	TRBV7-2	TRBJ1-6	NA	TGTGCCAGCAGCTTGGGGGGACGAGCGGTCTCACCCCTCCACTTT	CASSLGGRAVSPLHF
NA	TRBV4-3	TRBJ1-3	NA	TGCGCCAGCAGCCAAGATTCGGGGGGAGAAAACACCATATATTTT	CASSQDSGGENTIYF
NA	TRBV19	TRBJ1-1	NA	TGTGCCAGTTCCCTAGGATCCGGAGGGGCTTTCTTT	CASSLGSGGAFF
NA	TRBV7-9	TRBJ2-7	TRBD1	TGTGCCAGCAGCTCGACCGGGACAGGGCTTCACGAGCAGTACTTC	CASSSTGTGLHEQYF
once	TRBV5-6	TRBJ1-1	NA	TGTGCCAGCAGCTCACGACAAGGGGAGAACACTGAAGCTTTCTTT	CASSSRQGENTEAFF
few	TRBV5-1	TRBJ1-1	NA	TGCGCCAGCAGCCCGGGGGGAACGAACACTGAAGCTTTCTTT	CASSPGGTNTEAFF
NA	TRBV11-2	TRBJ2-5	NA	TGTGCCAGCAGCTTTCTAGGTCAAGAGACCCAGTACTTC	CASSFLGQETQYF
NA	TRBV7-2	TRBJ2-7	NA	TGTGCCAGCAGCCCTCAGCGGTCCTACGAGCAGTACTTC	CASSPQRSYEQYF
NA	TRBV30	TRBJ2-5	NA	TGTGCCTGGAGCAGGGACTTCCAAGAGACCCAGTACTTC	CAWSRDFQETQYF
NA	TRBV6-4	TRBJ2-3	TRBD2	TGTGCCAGCAGTGACGCTAGCGGGGGCGGGGATACGCAGTATTTT	CASSDASGGGDTQYF
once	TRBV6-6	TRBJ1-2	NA	TGTGCCAGCAGTTACTCGGGGGGGGATGGCTACACCTTC	CASSYSGGDGYTF
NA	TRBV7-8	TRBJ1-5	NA	TGTGCCAGCAGCGTGATGCAGGGTCCCAATCAGCCCCAGCATTTT	CASSVMQGPNQPQHF
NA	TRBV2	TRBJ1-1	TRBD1	TGTGCCAGCAGTGCGCCGGGACAGACGAACACTGAAGCTTTCTTT	CASSAPGQTNTEAFF
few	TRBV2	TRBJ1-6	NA	TGTGCCAGCAGCACCGCGGGGGATAATTCACCCCTCCACTTT	CASSTAGDNSPLHF
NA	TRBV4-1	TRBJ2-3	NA	TGCGCCAGCAGCCAAGATAGTAGCACAGATACGCAGTATTTT	CASSQDSSTDTQYF
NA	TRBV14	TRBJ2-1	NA	TGTGCCAGCAGCCATCAGGTCCTTTCCTACAATGAGCAGTTCTTC	CASSHQVLSYNEQFF
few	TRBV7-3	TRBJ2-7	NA	TGTGCCAGCAGGGCGGGGAGCTACGAGCAGTACTTC	CASRAGSYEQYF
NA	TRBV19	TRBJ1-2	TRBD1	TGTGCCAGTAGTCTCCCGGGACAGCTAGCTTATGGCTACACCTTC	CASSLPGQLAYGYTF
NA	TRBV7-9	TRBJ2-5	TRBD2	TGTGCCAGCAGCTTCCCACTAGGCGGGGGAGAGACCCAGTACTTC	CASSFPLGGGETQYF
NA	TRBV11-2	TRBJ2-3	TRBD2	TGTGCCAGCAGCAACCCTGGGACTAGCGGCACAGATACGCAGTATTTT	CASSNPGTSGTDTQYF
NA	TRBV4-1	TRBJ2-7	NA	TGCGCCAGCAGCCAAGATTTGATGCGGTGGGGCACAACCTACGAGCAGTACTTC	CASSQDLMRWGTTYEQYF
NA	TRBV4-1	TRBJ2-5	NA	TGCGCCAGCAGCCGCACCACAGGTGTGGAAGAGACCCAGTACTTC	CASSRTTGVEETQYF
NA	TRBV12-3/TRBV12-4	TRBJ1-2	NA	TGTGCCAGCAGTTTGTTTACGGAGGCTGGCTACACCTTC	CASSLFTEAGYTF
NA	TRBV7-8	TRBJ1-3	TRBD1	TGTGCCAGCACCAGGGACAGGCTTGCATCCCGCTCTGGAAACACCATATATTTT	CASTRDRLASRSGNTIYF
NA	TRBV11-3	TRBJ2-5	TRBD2	TGTGCCAGCTCACCGGGGCAGCGGGGAACAGAGACCCAGTACTTC	CASSPGQRGTETQYF
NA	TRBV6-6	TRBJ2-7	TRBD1	TGTGCCAGCAGTTACTCGGGACAGAGCTACGAGCAGTACTTC	CASSYSGQSYEQYF
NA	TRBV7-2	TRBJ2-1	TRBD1	TGTGCCAGCAGCTCAGGACAGGGGTTGGATGAGCAGTTCTTC	CASSSGQGLDEQFF
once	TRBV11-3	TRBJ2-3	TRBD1	TGTGCCAGCAGCTTATGGACAGGGGGAAACACAGATACGCAGTATTTT	CASSLWTGGNTDTQYF
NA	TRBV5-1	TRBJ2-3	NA	TGCGCCAGCAGCCCGTCCTTTGATACGCAGTATTTT	CASSPSFDTQYF
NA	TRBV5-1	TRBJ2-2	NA	TGCGCCAGCAGCTTGCACAGGGTTGTGGGGGAGCTGTTTTTT	CASSLHRVVGELFF
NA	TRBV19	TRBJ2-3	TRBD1	TGTGCCAGTAGTACCGCGTCGGGACAGGGAGCAGATACGCAGTATTTT	CASSTASGQGADTQYF
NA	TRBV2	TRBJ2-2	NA	TGTGCCAGCAGGGGACTGCAGACGACGGCCGGGGAGCTGTTTTTT	CASRGLQTTAGELFF
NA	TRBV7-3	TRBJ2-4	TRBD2	TGTGCCAGCAGCTTCCAGGGAGGGTATAGCATTCAGTACTTC	CASSFQGGYSIQYF